These 25 T cell receptor beta chains originate from one sample sequenced in a study of blood T cells in healthy people across ages. Sample-barcoded 5' priming and a J-beta primer mix drove a second PCR of about 6 to 12 cycles. TCRdb fed the 5' RACE reads into MiXCR, producing one record per CDR3 protein. The sample records roughly 800,000 distinct CDR3 sequences, roughly 60% being singletons. The sequencing input was blood. The receptors were sampled from a man aged 25 to 45 in good health.

Only a few counts were recorded for this clonotype. The chain employs TRBV13 and TRBJ1-2; D is unclear. This CDR3 spans 13 amino acids. Per the germline V gene, CDR1 is PRHDT and CDR2 is FYEKMQ (reference sequence). Trimming cost V 4 bases and J 7 bases, with 13 bases left between them. This CDR3 reads CASSSTVWAGYTF. In nucleotides, the CDR3 is TGTGCCAGCAGCTCGACGGTTTGGGCTGGCTACACCTTC.

This clonotype was observed a few times. The V call is TRBV4-3, the J call TRBJ2-5; possibly TRBD2 for D (6 bases). V gave up 0 bases and J gave up 4 bases, with 15 bases separating them. The CDR3 totals 16 residues. Germline values: CDR1 LGHNA, CDR2 YSLEER. CDR3 coding DNA: TGCGCCAGCAGCCAAGATTGGAGGGAGACTAGAGAGACCCAGTACTTC. Protein product: CASSQDWRETRETQYF.

J is TRBJ2-3 and V is TRBV3-1; maybe TRBD1 (6 bases). Deletions cut 7 bases from V and 2 bases from J, with 13 bases between. CDR1 and CDR2 (germline): LGHDT, YNNKEL (reference sequence). This CDR3 spans 14 amino acids. The CDR3 sequence: CASTPQGNTDTQYF. Here the CDR3 DNA reads TGTGCCAGCACCCCCCAGGGGAACACAGATACGCAGTATTTT.

The CDR3 loop is CASSSYPGLAFEQYF. Here the CDR3 DNA reads TGTGCCAGCAGTTCCTACCCGGGACTAGCCTTCGAGCAGTACTTC. This sequence joins TRBV6-5 and TRBJ2-5; 9 bases align to TRBD2. Near its end, the DNA agrees better with TRBJ2-7, so the J call may be wrong. The CDR3 length is 15 residues. Germline assignment: CDR1 MNHEY and CDR2 SVGAGI.

The chain joins TRBV28 to TRBJ2-7, with D tentatively TRBD1 (6 bases). Deletions cut 6 bases from V and 5 bases from J, with 20 bases between. The CDR3 length is 15 residues. Per the germline V gene, CDR1 is MDHEN and CDR2 is SYDVKM. The DNA of the CDR3 is TGTGCCAGCAGCCGAGGACAGCAAATACCCGACGAGCAGTACTTC. Protein: CASSRGQQIPDEQYF.

This clonotype has just a few counts. The chain uses TRBV4-3 and TRBJ2-5, with D maybe TRBD2 (6 bases). Trimming shortened V by 1 base and J by 1 base, and 13 bases separated the two germline ends. Germline CDR1 and CDR2: LGHNA and YSLEER. The CDR3 extends over 16 amino acids. The CDR3 sequence: CASSQGLVSGQETQYF. CDR3 bases: TGCGCCAGCAGCCAAGGGTTGGTTAGCGGCCAAGAGACCCAGTACTTC.

The gene calls are TRBV5-1 and TRBJ2-1, with 7 bases aligning to TRBD2. CDR1 SGHRS and CDR2 YFSETQ come from the germline V gene. Trimming at V came to 0 bases and at J to 5 bases, leaving 5 bases not matched to a gene. The CDR3 length is 15 residues. DNA of the CDR3: TGCGCCAGCAGCTTGGAGGGACTACGCGACAATGAGCAGTTCTTC. Its translation: CASSLEGLRDNEQFF.

This clonotype was counted only a few times. The genes are TRBV6-5 and TRBJ2-4, with D possibly TRBD1 on 6 matching bases. The J call may be faulty, since TRBJ2-7 better matches the DNA end. This CDR3 region has 14 residues. Germline V CDR1 and CDR2: MNHEY, SVGAGI. CDR3 nucleotides: TGTGCCAGCAGTCTCGACAGGACTCCCTACGAGCAGTACTTC. As protein: CASSLDRTPYEQYF.

This clonotype occurred a few times. V gene TRBV29-1 combines with J gene TRBJ2-7; D may be TRBD2 (6 bases). Deletions cut 1 base from V and 5 bases from J, with 15 bases between. The CDR3 has 14 amino acids. Germline lookup yields CDR1 SQVTM and CDR2 ANQGSEA. In nucleotides, the CDR3 is TGCAGCGTTGAAGTCCCGGGAGTGCGTAACGAGCAGTACTTC. Its protein is CSVEVPGVRNEQYF.

The J gene is TRBJ2-7, the V gene TRBV11-2; 9 bases map to TRBD1. V shed 5 bases, J shed 2 bases, and the junction held 10 bases outside the gene matches. CDR1 is SGHAT, CDR2 FQNNGV, per germline. CDR3 size: 16 residues. The CDR3 DNA reads as TGTGCCAGCAGCGAGTTCGTGGGGACAGGGCCCTACGAGCAGTACTTC. This sequence encodes CASSEFVGTGPYEQYF.

V gene TRBV6-4 combines with J gene TRBJ2-3, with D maybe TRBD1 (6 bases). The CDR3 runs to 15 residues. The germline V and J ends were trimmed by 4 bases and 2 bases, with 13 bases remaining between them. Germline lookup yields CDR1 MRHNA and CDR2 SNTAGT. CDR3 amino acids: CASSVTPGATDTQYF. For the CDR3, the DNA is TGTGCCAGCAGTGTAACTCCAGGGGCCACAGATACGCAGTATTTT.

The rearrangement links TRBV7-6 to TRBJ2-5; 7 nucleotides line up with TRBD2. Trimming took 5 bases from V and 3 from J; bases not matched to a gene: 9. The CDR3 has 15 residues. Germline lookup yields CDR1 SGHVS and CDR2 FNYEAQ. The CDR3, as DNA: TGTGCCAGCAGCGGGACCGGGACTACCAAAGAGACCCAGTACTTC. Residues: CASSGTGTTKETQYF. The whole variable domain, remainder taken from reference TRBV7-6 and TRBJ2-5, is GAGVSQSPRYKVTKRGQDVALRCDPISGHVSLYWYRQALGQGPEFLTYFNYEAQQDKSGLPNDRFSAERPEGSISTLTIQRTEQRDSAMYRCASSGTGTTKETQYFGPGTRLLVL.

This clonotype was counted once. The chain uses TRBV7-3 and TRBJ2-1; 8 bases match TRBD2. Germline-derived CDR1 and CDR2 are SGHTA and FQGTGA. V was pared by 5 bases and J by 8 bases, with 8 bases of the junction left unmatched. The CDR3 spans 14 residues. The CDR3 loop reads CASSADGTSYEQFF. The CDR3, as DNA: TGTGCCAGCAGCGCGGACGGGACTAGTTATGAGCAGTTCTTC.

This chain connects TRBV2 to TRBJ1-2; tentatively, D is TRBD1 (5 bases). Germline loops: CDR1 SNHLY, CDR2 FYNNEI. V dropped 11 bases and J dropped 6 bases, with 22 bases sitting between them. There are 14 residues in the CDR3. For the CDR3, the DNA is TGTGCCGCCGGGGGTTTAGCTCCTTCAGATGGCTACACCTTC. As protein: CAAGGLAPSDGYTF.

This rearrangement joins TRBV28 to TRBJ2-5, with D uncertain. The CDR3 loop spans 14 amino acids. Trimming pared 3 bases from V and 2 bases from J, leaving 10 bases between. Germline V lookup: CDR1 MDHEN, CDR2 SYDVKM. CDR3 sequence (DNA): TGTGCCAGCAGTTTTCGGGCCGATCAAGAGACCCAGTACTTC. This codes for CASSFRADQETQYF.

A few counts support this clonotype. This sequence joins TRBV20-1 and TRBJ2-4, with 7 bases matching TRBD2. This CDR3 contains 12 residues. Per the germline V gene, CDR1 is DFQATT and CDR2 is SNEGSKA (reference sequence). J gave up 7 bases and V 1 base, and 1 base lay outside the gene matches. The CDR3 spells CSARAAGNIQYF. CDR3 DNA: TGCAGTGCTAGAGCAGCGGGGAACATTCAGTACTTC.

This clonotype was found a few times. This CDR3 is CASSYTRDGYTF. For the CDR3, the DNA is TGTGCCAGCAGTTACACCAGGGATGGCTACACCTTC. This chain links TRBV6-6 with TRBJ1-2; maybe TRBD1 (5 bases). Germline V gene data show CDR1 as MNHNY and CDR2 as SVGAGI (reference sequence). Trimming pared 2 bases from V and 6 bases from J, leaving 7 bases between. The CDR3 has 12 amino acids.

J is TRBJ2-3 and V is TRBV20-1; TRBD2 aligns across 9 bases. J lost 3 bases, V lost 0 bases, and 7 bases had no gene match. Per the germline V gene, CDR1 is DFQATT and CDR2 is SNEGSKA (reference sequence). This CDR3 spans 16 amino acids. The CDR3 DNA sequence: TGCAGTGCTAGAGACCCAGCGGGGGGCAAGACAGATACGCAGTATTTT. Protein product: CSARDPAGGKTDTQYF.

Remarks on this clonotype: At one of its ends the junction is not consistent with the germline gene, which may arise from a read error. The J gene is TRBJ2-1, the V gene TRBV12-5; 7 bases line up with TRBD2. This CDR3 comprises 17 residues. CDR1 is LGHNT and CDR2 is FRNRAP in the germline V gene. The CDR3 DNA reads as TGTGCTAGTGGTTTCCCCACAGCGGGGACCTCCCACAATGAGCAGTTCTTC. Translated: CASGFPTAGTSHNEQFF.

Regarding this clonotype: The junction does not match germline at one end; this may be a read error. The V gene is TRBV5-1, the J gene TRBJ2-6, with 9 bases that match TRBD1. CDR1 and CDR2 (germline): SGHRS, YFSETQ. The CDR3 is 16 amino acids. In nucleotides, the CDR3 is TGCGCCAGCAGGTCTACAGGGGGCACTGGGACCAACGTCCTGACTTTC. Translated: CASRSTGGTGTNVLTF.

J is TRBJ2-7 and V is TRBV9; 7 bases line up with TRBD1. CDR1 and CDR2 (germline): SGDLS, YYNGEE. The J segment lost 6 bases and the V segment lost 3 bases, leaving 12 bases of the junction unmatched. CDR3 size: 15 residues. This CDR3 is CASSAQQGREAEQYF. The DNA for the CDR3 is TGTGCCAGCAGCGCACAACAGGGGCGCGAAGCCGAGCAGTACTTC.

The V gene is TRBV18, the J gene TRBJ2-5; a possible D gene is TRBD1 (6 bases). The J call may be mistaken, given a closer DNA end match to TRBJ2-7. Germline V gives CDR1 KGHSH, CDR2 LQKENI. This CDR3 comprises 15 residues. CDR3 sequence (DNA): TGTGCCAGCTCACCACCGGGGGCAGACTGGTACGAGCAGTACTTC. Translated: CASSPPGADWYEQYF.

This clonotype has more than one count but fewer than ten. This chain connects TRBV27 to TRBJ2-5; D is unresolved. V lost 8 bases, J lost 0 bases, and 7 bases lay in between. Germline V gene data show CDR1 as MNHEY and CDR2 as SMNVEV (reference sequence). This CDR3 has 12 amino acids. The CDR3 coding sequence is TGTGCCAGCCCGGCCGACCAAGAGACCCAGTACTTC. It translates to CASPADQETQYF.

The rearrangement joins TRBV6-1 to TRBJ1-6; TRBD1 might be the D (6 bases). The CDR3 covers 18 residues. V lost 6 bases to trimming and J lost 10 bases, with 28 bases between them. Germline V CDR1 and CDR2: MNHNS, SASEGT. CDR3 amino acids: CASSFLLTRDTYYSPLHF. The CDR3 DNA sequence: TGTGCCAGCAGCTTCTTACTTACCCGGGACACATACTACTCACCCCTCCACTTT.

To note about this clonotype: Since a much larger clone is just one base distant, this may be a read error. The V gene is TRBV4-3, the J gene TRBJ2-7; D call uncertain. V lost 1 base and J lost 7, with 20 bases in between. Germline loops: CDR1 LGHNA, CDR2 YSLEER. CDR3 length: 16 residues. The CDR3 protein is CASSQGRAEVYNEQYF. DNA for the CDR3: TGCGCCAGCAGCCAAGGACGCGCCGAAGTCTACAATGAGCAGTACTTC.